A selection of T cell receptor beta chains follows, all from one sample in a study of cytomegalovirus exposure and HLA in healthy donors. Generated by immunoSEQ multiplex PCR, the TCRdb table keeps only in-frame clones and is missing some. This repertoire comprises 85,000 or so clones; its ten largest clones make up about 1.1%. The specimen was PBMCs. The receptors derive from a woman under 40 in good health and CMV-seronegative. The CDR3 runs from the conserved cysteine through the conserved F or W. Each record gives: D gene, J gene, V gene, CDR3 protein, CDR3 DNA. D genes are given only for firm matches.

TRBD1 | TRBJ1-5 | TRBV30 | CAWSTGRDSRSNQPQHF | TGTGCCTGGAGTACGGGTCGGGACAGCCGTAGCAATCAGCCCCAGCATTTT
TRBD1 | TRBJ1-2 | TRBV6-1 | CASRDTGTGLYGYTF | TGTGCCAGCAGAGATACCGGGACAGGGCTATATGGCTACACCTTC
- | TRBJ1-2 | TRBV30 | CAWSVMRNYGYTF | TGTGCCTGGAGTGTAATGAGAAACTATGGCTACACCTTC
TRBD1 | TRBJ1-1 | TRBV2 | CASSDLRDSTEAFF | TGTGCCAGCAGTGACCTCCGGGACAGCACTGAAGCTTTCTTT
- | TRBJ2-7 | TRBV14 | CASSQGTVGGYEQYF | TGTGCCAGCAGCCAAGGGACAGTTGGAGGCTACGAGCAGTACTTC
TRBD1 | TRBJ1-1 | TRBV5-4 | CASSPGQGTMNTEAFF | TGTGCCAGCAGCCCCGGACAGGGAACCATGAACACTGAAGCTTTCTTT
TRBD1 | TRBJ2-3 | TRBV5-1 | CASSLGQGPDTQYF | TGCGCCAGCAGCTTGGGACAGGGTCCAGATACGCAGTATTTT
- | TRBJ2-7 | TRBV30 | CAWSSGSATYEQYF | TGTGCCTGGAGTAGCGGTAGCGCTACCTACGAGCAGTACTTC
- | TRBJ1-5 | TRBV7-8 | CASSLGAGDNQPQHF | TGTGCCAGCAGCTTAGGGGCGGGGGATAATCAGCCCCAGCATTTT
TRBD2 | TRBJ2-7 | TRBV2 | CASSEQRDSYEQYF | TGTGCCAGCAGTGAACAGCGGGACTCCTACGAGCAGTACTTC
TRBD2 | TRBJ2-3 | TRBV6-1 | CASSEAGLAGGRGDTQYF | TGTGCCAGCAGTGAGGCGGGACTAGCGGGGGGTAGAGGAGATACGCAGTATTTT
- | TRBJ2-5 | TRBV7-9 | CASSLERTRETQYF | TGTGCCAGCAGCTTAGAGCGAACCCGGGAGACCCAGTACTTC
- | TRBJ2-1 | TRBV19 | CASQANYPYNEQFF | TGTGCCAGCCAAGCGAACTACCCCTACAATGAGCAGTTCTTC
- | TRBJ2-1 | TRBV9 | CASSVGGGPQGNEQFF | TGTGCCAGCAGCGTAGGGGGGGGGCCCCAGGGCAATGAGCAGTTCTTC
- | TRBJ2-7 | TRBV5-1 | CASSLRGAPNEQYF | TGCGCCAGCAGCTTGCGGGGGGCCCCAAACGAGCAGTACTTC
TRBD1 | TRBJ2-1 | TRBV18 | CASSPSGTGGVNEQFF | TGTGCCAGCTCACCGTCCGGGACAGGGGGCGTGAATGAGCAGTTCTTC
- | TRBJ1-5 | TRBV19 | CASSQTGSSQPQHF | TGTGCCAGTAGTCAGACAGGTTCAAGTCAGCCCCAGCATTTT
- | TRBJ2-7 | TRBV4-1 | CASSQDEADRSYEQYF | TGCGCCAGCAGCCAAGATGAGGCGGACAGAAGTTACGAGCAGTACTTC
TRBD2 | TRBJ2-7 | TRBV30 | CAWSPGLAAYEQYF | TGTGCCTGGAGTCCGGGACTAGCGGCCTACGAGCAGTACTTC
- | TRBJ2-5 | TRBV29-1 | CSVSSGVWETQYF | TGCAGCGTTTCATCGGGAGTGTGGGAGACCCAGTACTTC
TRBD2 | TRBJ2-7 | TRBV4-1 | CASSSTGTSGPEQYF | TGCGCCAGCAGCTCAACCGGGACTAGCGGGCCCGAGCAGTACTTC
- | TRBJ1-1 | TRBV30 | CAWSVPRANTEAFF | TGTGCCTGGAGTGTACCCAGGGCTAACACTGAAGCTTTCTTT
TRBD1 | TRBJ2-2 | TRBV7-2 | CASSPDRGRTGELFF | TGTGCCAGCAGCCCCGACAGGGGGCGGACCGGGGAGCTGTTTTTT
- | TRBJ2-5 | TRBV7-9 | CASSTSRGSQETQYF | TGTGCCAGCAGCACTTCCAGGGGTTCCCAAGAGACCCAGTACTTC
TRBD1 | TRBJ1-2 | TRBV2 | CASSLGQLYGYTF | TGTGCCAGCAGCTTGGGACAGCTCTATGGCTACACCTTC
- | TRBJ2-2 | TRBV1 | CTSTTSGGAPNTGELFF | TGCACCAGCACGACTAGCGGGGGGGCCCCTAACACCGGGGAGCTGTTTTTT
- | TRBJ1-1 | TRBV4-2 | CASSQDSTTGNTEAFF | TGTGCCAGCAGCCAAGATTCAACCACGGGGAACACTGAAGCTTTCTTT
- | TRBJ2-1 | TRBV6-1 | CASSEGGWQGYNEQFF | TGTGCCAGCAGTGAAGGCGGATGGCAGGGCTACAATGAGCAGTTCTTC
TRBD2 | TRBJ2-5 | TRBV30 | CAWGLAGVYGTQYF | TGTGCCTGGGGACTAGCGGGGGTTTATGGGACCCAGTACTTC
TRBD1 | TRBJ2-3 | TRBV19 | CASSTPPDRDPRDTQYF | TGTGCCAGTAGCACCCCTCCCGACAGGGATCCGAGAGATACGCAGTATTTT
- | TRBJ2-7 | TRBV5-1 | CASSFEGHSYEQYF | TGCGCCAGCAGCTTCGAGGGACACTCCTACGAGCAGTACTTC
- | TRBJ1-2 | TRBV19 | CASSPAGNYGYTF | TGTGCCAGTAGTCCGGCAGGGAACTATGGCTACACCTTC
TRBD1 | TRBJ1-2 | TRBV6-1 | CASSEMFQGAYGYTF | TGTGCCAGCAGTGAAATGTTTCAGGGGGCGTATGGCTACACCTTC
- | TRBJ2-5 | TRBV7-8 | CASSPSETGAETQYF | TGTGCCAGCAGCCCAAGCGAAACGGGAGCGGAGACCCAGTACTTC
TRBD1 | TRBJ1-1 | TRBV11-2 | CASSLQGASTEAFF | TGTGCCAGCAGCTTGCAGGGGGCGAGCACTGAAGCTTTCTTT
TRBD2 | TRBJ2-4 | TRBV7-2 | CASSLQTSGGGLAKNIQYF | TGTGCCAGCAGCCTTCAGACTAGCGGGGGGGGTTTAGCCAAAAACATTCAGTACTTC
TRBD2 | TRBJ2-1 | TRBV4-1 | CASKARIAGSSYNEQFF | TGCGCCAGCAAAGCGAGGATAGCGGGATCCTCCTACAATGAGCAGTTCTTC
- | TRBJ1-5 | TRBV27 | CASSPYWGHQPQHF | TGTGCCAGCAGTCCTTATTGGGGGCATCAGCCCCAGCATTTT
- | TRBJ1-5 | TRBV28 | CASSFRGGRGNQPQHF | TGTGCCAGCAGTTTTAGGGGGGGCAGGGGCAATCAGCCCCAGCATTTT
- | TRBJ2-3 | TRBV30 | CAWSHGTQHSKYF | TGTGCCTGGAGCCACGGGACTCAACATTCCAAGTATTTT
TRBD1 | TRBJ1-2 | TRBV19 | CASSAQGALSSGYTF | TGTGCCAGTAGTGCACAGGGGGCGCTGAGTTCTGGCTACACCTTC
- | TRBJ2-3 | TRBV29-1 | CSVVRGSTDTQYF | TGCAGCGTTGTAAGGGGGAGCACAGATACGCAGTATTTT
TRBD1 | TRBJ1-1 | TRBV11-2 | CASSLVDRENTEAFF | TGTGCCAGCAGCTTAGTTGACAGGGAGAACACTGAAGCTTTCTTT
TRBD1 | TRBJ1-6 | TRBV6-5 | CASSKGQGNSPLHF | TGTGCCAGCAGTAAGGGACAGGGTAATTCACCCCTCCACTTT
- | TRBJ2-5 | TRBV18 | CASSPGVSETQYF | TGTGCCAGCTCACCGGGAGTTAGCGAGACCCAGTACTTC
- | TRBJ2-7 | TRBV6-1 | CASSDKGGPSYEQYF | TGTGCCAGCAGTGACAAGGGGGGGCCGTCCTACGAGCAGTACTTC
TRBD2 | TRBJ2-5 | TRBV6-1 | CASSGPAGAETQYF | TGTGCCAGCAGTGGTCCAGCGGGAGCGGAGACCCAGTACTTC
- | TRBJ1-6 | TRBV30 | CAWSGARNSPLHF | TGTGCCTGGAGTGGGGCAAGGAATTCACCCCTCCACTTT
TRBD1 | TRBJ2-2 | TRBV29-1 | CSHPNFTGGTNTGELFF | TGCAGCCATCCTAACTTCACAGGGGGGACGAACACCGGGGAGCTGTTTTTT
- | TRBJ2-1 | TRBV6-5 | CASSSSLGGSYNEQFF | TGTGCCAGCAGTTCGTCTCTCGGGGGTTCCTACAATGAGCAGTTCTTC
- | TRBJ1-1 | TRBV7-9 | CASSLVSGATEAFF | TGTGCCAGCAGCTTAGTGAGTGGGGCCACTGAAGCTTTCTTT
- | TRBJ2-5 | TRBV27 | CASRMGGQETQYF | TGTGCCAGCCGGATGGGGGGCCAAGAGACCCAGTACTTC